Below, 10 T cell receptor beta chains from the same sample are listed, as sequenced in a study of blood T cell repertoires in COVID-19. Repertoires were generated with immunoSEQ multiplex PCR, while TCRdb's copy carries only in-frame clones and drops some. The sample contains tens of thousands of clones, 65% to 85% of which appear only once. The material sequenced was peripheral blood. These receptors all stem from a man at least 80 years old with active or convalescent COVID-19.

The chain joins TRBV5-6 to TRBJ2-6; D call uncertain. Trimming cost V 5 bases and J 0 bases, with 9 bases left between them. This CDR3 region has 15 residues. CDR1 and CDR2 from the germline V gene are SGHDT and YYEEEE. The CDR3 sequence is CASSPYSSGANVLTF. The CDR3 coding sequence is TGTGCCAGCAGTCCATACAGCTCTGGGGCCAACGTCCTGACTTTC.

The CDR3 bases are TGCGCCAGCAGCTTCCGGGACAGGGTTCCTTCCGGGGAGCTGTTTTTT. This gives the protein CASSFRDRVPSGELFF. The rearrangement links TRBV5-1 to TRBJ2-2; TRBD1 aligns across 9 bases. Germline V gene sequence: CDR1 SGHRS, CDR2 YFSETQ. V lost 2 bases to trimming and J lost 6 bases; unmatched junction nucleotides: 8. This CDR3 is built from 16 residues.

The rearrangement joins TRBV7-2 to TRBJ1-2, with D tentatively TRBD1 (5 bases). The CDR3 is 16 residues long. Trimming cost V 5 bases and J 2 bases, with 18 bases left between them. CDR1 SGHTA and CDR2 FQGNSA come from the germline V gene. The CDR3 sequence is CASSHQIVTGNYGYTF. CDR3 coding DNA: TGTGCCAGCAGCCACCAAATCGTCACAGGAAACTATGGCTACACCTTC. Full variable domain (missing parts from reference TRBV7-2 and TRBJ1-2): GAGVSQSPSNKVTEKGKDVELRCDPISGHTALYWYRQSLGQGLEFLIYFQGNSAPDKSGLPSDRFSAERTGGSVSTLTIQRTQQEDSAVYLCASSHQIVTGNYGYTFGSGTRLTVV.

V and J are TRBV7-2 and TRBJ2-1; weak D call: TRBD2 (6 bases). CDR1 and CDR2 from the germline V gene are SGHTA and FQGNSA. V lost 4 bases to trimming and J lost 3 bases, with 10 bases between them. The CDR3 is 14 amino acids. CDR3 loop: CASSSRSGYNEQFF. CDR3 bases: TGTGCCAGCAGCTCCCGTAGCGGCTACAATGAGCAGTTCTTC.

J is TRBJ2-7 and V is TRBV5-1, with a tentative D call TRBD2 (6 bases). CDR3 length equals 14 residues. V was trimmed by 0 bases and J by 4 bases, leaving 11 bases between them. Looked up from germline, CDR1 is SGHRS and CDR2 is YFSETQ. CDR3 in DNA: TGCGCCAGCAGCTTGGGACCCGGGAGTTACGAGCAGTACTTC. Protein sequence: CASSLGPGSYEQYF.

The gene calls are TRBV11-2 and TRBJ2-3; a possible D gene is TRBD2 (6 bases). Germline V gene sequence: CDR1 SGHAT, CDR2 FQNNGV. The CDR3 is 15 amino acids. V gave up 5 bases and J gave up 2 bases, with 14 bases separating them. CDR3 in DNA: TGTGCCAGCAGCCTCACTCCGGGAGACACAGATACGCAGTATTTT. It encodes CASSLTPGDTDTQYF.

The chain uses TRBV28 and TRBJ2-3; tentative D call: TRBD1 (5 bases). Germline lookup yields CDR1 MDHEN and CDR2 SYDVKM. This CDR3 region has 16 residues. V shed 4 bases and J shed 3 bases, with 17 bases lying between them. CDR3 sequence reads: CASSSHDARETDTQYF. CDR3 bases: TGTGCCAGCAGTTCCCACGACGCCAGGGAAACAGATACGCAGTATTTT.

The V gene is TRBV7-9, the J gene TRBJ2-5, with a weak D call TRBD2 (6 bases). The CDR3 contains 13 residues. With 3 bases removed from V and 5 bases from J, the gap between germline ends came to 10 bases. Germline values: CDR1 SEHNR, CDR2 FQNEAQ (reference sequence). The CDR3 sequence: CASSFGSVETQYF. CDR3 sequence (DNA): TGTGCCAGCAGCTTCGGGAGCGTGGAGACCCAGTACTTC. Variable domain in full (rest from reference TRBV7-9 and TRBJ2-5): DTGVSQNPRHKITKRGQNVTFRCDPISEHNRLYWYRQTLGQGPEFLTYFQNEAQLEKSRLLSDRFSAERPKGSFSTLEIQRTEQGDSAMYLCASSFGSVETQYFGPGTRLLVL.

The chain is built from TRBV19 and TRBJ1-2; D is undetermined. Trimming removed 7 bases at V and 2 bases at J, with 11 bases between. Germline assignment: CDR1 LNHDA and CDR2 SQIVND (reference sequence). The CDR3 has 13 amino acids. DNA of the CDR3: TGTGCCAGTAAGCCCGGCGGGAACTATGGCTACACCTTC. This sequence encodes CASKPGGNYGYTF. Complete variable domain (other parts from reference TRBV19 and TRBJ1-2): DGGITQSPKYLFRKEGQNVTLSCEQNLNHDAMYWYRQDPGQGLRLIYYSQIVNDFQKGDIAEGYSVSREKKESFPLTVTSAQKNPTAFYLCASKPGGNYGYTFGSGTRLTVV.

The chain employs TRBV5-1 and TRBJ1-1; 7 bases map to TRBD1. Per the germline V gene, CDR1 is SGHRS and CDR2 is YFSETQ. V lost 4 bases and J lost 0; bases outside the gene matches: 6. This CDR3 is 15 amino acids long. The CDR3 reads CASSLGGQLNTEAFF. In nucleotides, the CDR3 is TGCGCCAGCAGCCTAGGGGGACAGTTGAACACTGAAGCTTTCTTT.